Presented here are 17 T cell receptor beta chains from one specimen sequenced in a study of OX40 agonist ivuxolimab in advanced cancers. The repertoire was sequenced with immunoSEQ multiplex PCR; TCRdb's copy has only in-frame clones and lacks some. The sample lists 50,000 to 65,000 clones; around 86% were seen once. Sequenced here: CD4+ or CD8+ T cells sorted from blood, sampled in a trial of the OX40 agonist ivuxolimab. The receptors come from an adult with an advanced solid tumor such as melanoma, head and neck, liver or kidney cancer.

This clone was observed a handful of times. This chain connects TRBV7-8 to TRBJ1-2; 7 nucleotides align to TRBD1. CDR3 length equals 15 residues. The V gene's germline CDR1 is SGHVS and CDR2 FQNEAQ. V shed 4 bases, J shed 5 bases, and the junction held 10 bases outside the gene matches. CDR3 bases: TGTGCCAGCAGCTCCGTTCTGGACAGGAAATATGGCTACACCTTC. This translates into CASSSVLDRKYGYTF.

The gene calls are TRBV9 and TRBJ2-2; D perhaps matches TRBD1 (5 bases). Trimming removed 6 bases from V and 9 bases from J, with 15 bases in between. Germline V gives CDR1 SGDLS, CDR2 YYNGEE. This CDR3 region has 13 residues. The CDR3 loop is CASTTGDGRELFF. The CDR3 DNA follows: TGTGCCAGCACCACAGGTGATGGCCGGGAGCTGTTTTTT.

The CDR3 loop reads CAISEGTPTYEQYF. The DNA of the CDR3 is TGTGCCATCAGTGAGGGGACACCCACCTACGAGCAGTACTTC. This rearrangement joins TRBV10-3 to TRBJ2-7; a possible D gene is TRBD1 (6 bases). The CDR3 spans 14 residues. Germline V gene sequence: CDR1 ENHRY, CDR2 SYGVKD. Trimming removed 2 bases from V and 2 bases from J, with 10 bases in between.

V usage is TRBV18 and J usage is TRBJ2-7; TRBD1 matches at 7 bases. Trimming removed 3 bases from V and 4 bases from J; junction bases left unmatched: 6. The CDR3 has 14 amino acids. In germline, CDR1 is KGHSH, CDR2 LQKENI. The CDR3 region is CASSPNPGGYEQYF. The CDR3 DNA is TGTGCCAGCTCACCCAACCCAGGGGGATACGAGCAGTACTTC.

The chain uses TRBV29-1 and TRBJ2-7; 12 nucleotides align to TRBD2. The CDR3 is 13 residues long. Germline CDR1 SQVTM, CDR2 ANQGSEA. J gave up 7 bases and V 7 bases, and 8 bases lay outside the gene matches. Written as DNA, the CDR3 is TGCAGCGCTCGACTAGCGGGAGCAAGAGAGCAGTACTTC. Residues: CSARLAGAREQYF.

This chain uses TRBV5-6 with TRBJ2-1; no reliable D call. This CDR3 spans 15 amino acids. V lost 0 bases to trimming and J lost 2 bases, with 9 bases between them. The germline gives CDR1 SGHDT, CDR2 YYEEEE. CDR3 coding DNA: TGTGCCAGCAGCTTGGCGGGCGGAACCTACAATGAGCAGTTCTTC. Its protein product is CASSLAGGTYNEQFF.

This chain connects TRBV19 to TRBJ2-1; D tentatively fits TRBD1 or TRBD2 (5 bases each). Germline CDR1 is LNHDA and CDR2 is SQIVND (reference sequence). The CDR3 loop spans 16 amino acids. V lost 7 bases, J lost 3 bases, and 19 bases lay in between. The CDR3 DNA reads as TGTGCCAGTAATTCGGGGCAGACCATTTACTACAATGAGCAGTTCTTC. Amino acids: CASNSGQTIYYNEQFF.

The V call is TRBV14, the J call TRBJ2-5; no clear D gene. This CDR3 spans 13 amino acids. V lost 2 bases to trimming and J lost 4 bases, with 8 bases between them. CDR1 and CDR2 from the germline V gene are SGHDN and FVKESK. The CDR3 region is CASSQNRRETQYF. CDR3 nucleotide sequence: TGTGCCAGCAGCCAAAACCGACGAGAGACCCAGTACTTC.

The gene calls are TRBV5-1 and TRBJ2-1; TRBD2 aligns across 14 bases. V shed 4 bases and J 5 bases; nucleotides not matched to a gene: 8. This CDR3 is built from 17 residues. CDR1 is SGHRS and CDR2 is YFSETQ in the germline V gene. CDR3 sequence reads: CASSPLRTSGRHNEQFF. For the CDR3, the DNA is TGCGCCAGCAGCCCTCTGAGGACTAGCGGGAGGCACAATGAGCAGTTCTTC.

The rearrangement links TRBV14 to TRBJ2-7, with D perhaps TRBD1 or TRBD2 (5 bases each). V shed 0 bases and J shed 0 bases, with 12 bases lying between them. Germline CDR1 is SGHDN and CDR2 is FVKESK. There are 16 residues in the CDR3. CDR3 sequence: CASSQDRAGSSYEQYF. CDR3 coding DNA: TGTGCCAGCAGCCAAGATAGGGCAGGGAGCTCCTACGAGCAGTACTTC.

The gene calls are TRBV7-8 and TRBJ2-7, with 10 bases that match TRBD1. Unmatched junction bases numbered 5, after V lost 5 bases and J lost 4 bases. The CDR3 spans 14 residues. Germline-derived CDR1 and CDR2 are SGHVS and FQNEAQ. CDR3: CASSPRTGGYEQYF. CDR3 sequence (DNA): TGTGCCAGCAGCCCACGGACAGGGGGATACGAGCAGTACTTC.

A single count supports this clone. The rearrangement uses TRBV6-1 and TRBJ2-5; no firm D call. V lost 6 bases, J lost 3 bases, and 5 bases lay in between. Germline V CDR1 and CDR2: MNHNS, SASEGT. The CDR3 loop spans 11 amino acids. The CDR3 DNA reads TGTGCCAGCAGGCGTGAAGAGACCCAGTACTTC. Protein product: CASRREETQYF.

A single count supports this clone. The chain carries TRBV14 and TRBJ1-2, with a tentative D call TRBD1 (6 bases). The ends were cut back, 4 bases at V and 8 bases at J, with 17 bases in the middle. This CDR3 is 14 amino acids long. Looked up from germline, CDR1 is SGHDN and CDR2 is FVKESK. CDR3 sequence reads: CASSPLGGASGYTF. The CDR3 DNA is TGTGCCAGCAGCCCCCTGGGGGGGGCAAGCGGCTACACCTTC.

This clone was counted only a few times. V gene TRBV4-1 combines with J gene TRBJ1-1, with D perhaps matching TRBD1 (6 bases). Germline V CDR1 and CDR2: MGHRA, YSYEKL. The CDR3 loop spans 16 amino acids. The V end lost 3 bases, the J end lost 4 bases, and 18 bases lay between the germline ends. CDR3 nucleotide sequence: TGCGCCAGCAGCCATACCGTCACCAGGGGTCCCACTGAAGCTTTCTTT. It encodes CASSHTVTRGPTEAFF.

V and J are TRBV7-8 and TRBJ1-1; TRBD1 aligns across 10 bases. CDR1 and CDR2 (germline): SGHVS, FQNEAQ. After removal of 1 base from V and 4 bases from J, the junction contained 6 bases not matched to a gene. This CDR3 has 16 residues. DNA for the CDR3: TGTGCCAGCAGCTTAGGGACAGGGGGGTTGGGCACTGAAGCTTTCTTT. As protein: CASSLGTGGLGTEAFF.

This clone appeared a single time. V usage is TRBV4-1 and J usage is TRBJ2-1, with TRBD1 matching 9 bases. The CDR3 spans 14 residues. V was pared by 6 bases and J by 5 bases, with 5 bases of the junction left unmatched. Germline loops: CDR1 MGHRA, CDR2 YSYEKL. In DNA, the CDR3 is TGCGCCAGCAGTAACGACAGGGGGAACAATGAGCAGTTCTTC. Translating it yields CASSNDRGNNEQFF.

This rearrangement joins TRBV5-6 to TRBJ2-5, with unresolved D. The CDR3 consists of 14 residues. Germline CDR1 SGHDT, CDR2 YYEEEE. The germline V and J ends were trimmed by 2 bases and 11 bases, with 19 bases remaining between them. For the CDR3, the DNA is TGTGCCAGCAGCTTCCGTAGAAACCAAGAAATTCAGTACTTC. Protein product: CASSFRRNQEIQYF.